This T cell receptor beta chain is from a study of PD-L1 blockade in urothelial cancer. Regarding the study as a whole: Better survival was predicted when blood TCR clonality before treatment fell below the median.

Details on this clone: The antigen remains unidentified.

From germline, CDR1 is SGHNT and CDR2 YENEEA. This CDR3 spans 16 amino acids. Trimming cost V 4 bases and J 6 bases; bases outside gene matches: 8. Described time point: peripheral blood 6 weeks after treatment start. Every PCR received spiked-in synthetic TCR analog templates. The assay was immunoSEQ multiplex PCR, and TCRdb's table has in-frame clones only and misses some. Of around 40,000 clones listed, approximately 86% are singletons. The TCR originated in a man aged 55-75 years with urothelial cancer. Sequenced material: PBMCs, taken around atezolizumab (anti-PD-L1) treatment. The V call is TRBV11-3, the J call TRBJ2-3; TRBD2 agrees at 12 bases. The CDR3 DNA sequence: TGTGCCAGCAGCTCCTCACTAGCGGGAGGCAAGGATACGCAGTATTTT. This gives the protein CASSSSLAGGKDTQYF. Complete variable domain (other parts from reference TRBV11-3 and TRBJ2-3): EAGVVQSPRYKIIEKKQPVAFWCNPISGHNTLYWYLQNLGQGPELLIRYENEEAVDDSQLPKDRFSAERLKGVDSTLKIQPAELGDSAVYLCASSSSLAGGKDTQYFGPGTRLTVL.